This entry concerns a single TCR beta chain. Its antigen remains unidentified. V dropped 0 bases and J dropped 3 bases, with 12 bases sitting between them. This CDR3 is 15 amino acids long. Germline V gives CDR1 SGHTA, CDR2 FQGTGA. The data derive from a study of CD8 T cells in ankylosing spondylitis. Broader study findings: It appeared that ankylosing spondylitis blood was characterized by a TCR beta motif of several highly homologous variants.

TCRdb itself ran the 5' RACE reads through MiXCR, one entry per CDR3 protein. The table has 390,000 or so distinct CDR3 sequences, 20% to 25% seen once. The receptor was isolated from a male donor with ankylosing spondylitis. The material sequenced was blood, either unsorted or a sorted T cell fraction (not recorded which). This chain joins TRBV7-3 and TRBJ2-7, with D unresolved. In DNA form, the CDR3 reads TGTGCCAGCAGCTTAACCCGCGCGACAAGCTACGAGCAGTACTTC. It codes for CASSLTRATSYEQYF.